This entry lists 7 T cell receptor beta chains sequenced from one sample in a study of T cells in Graves' hyperthyroidism and ophthalmopathy. The investigators amplified TCR beta CDR3 regions from RNA transcripts. Using the HTBI primer set, a first-round RT-PCR was run on the TCR CDR3. TCRdb reanalysed the multiplex PCR reads using MiXCR and keeps one entry per CDR3 protein. The sample lists approximately 370,000 distinct CDR3 sequences, 17% seen once, with 34% in the top ten. The sample was blood. The receptors come from a woman aged 25 to 45 with Graves' hyperthyroidism that later progressed to Graves' ophthalmopathy.

In its sample, this clonotype was seen many times. The rearrangement uses TRBV7-2 and TRBJ1-2; D is unresolved. The V end was cut by 2 bases, the J end by 8 bases, with 9 bases between. The germline V gene encodes CDR1 SGHTA and CDR2 FQGNSA. This CDR3 comprises 12 residues. The CDR3 reads CASSLLADGYTF. DNA of the CDR3: TGTGCCAGCAGCTTATTGGCAGACGGCTACACCTTC.

At least ten counts were recorded for this clonotype. V usage is TRBV2 and J usage is TRBJ2-2, with 11 bases identical to TRBD2. Germline CDR1 reads SNHLY; CDR2 reads FYNNEI. This CDR3 region has 15 residues. The J segment lost 9 bases and the V segment lost 5 bases, leaving 8 bases of the junction unmatched. CDR3 protein: CASSLAGGSLWELFF. CDR3 DNA: TGTGCCAGCAGTCTAGCGGGGGGTTCACTCTGGGAGCTGTTTTTT.

Many counts were recorded for this clonotype. The chain joins TRBV12-3 or TRBV12-4 to TRBJ1-3, with D hard to call. The CDR3 is made up of 16 amino acids. V lost 5 bases to trimming and J lost 2 bases, with 16 bases between them. The CDR3 DNA reads TGTGCCAGCAGTGTCCGAACCTTCGGTGCTGGAAACACCATATATTTT. Translating it yields CASSVRTFGAGNTIYF.

Worth noting for this clonotype: A much larger clone lies a single base off, so this may be a read error. The V gene is TRBV30, the J gene TRBJ2-6; possibly TRBD1 for D (5 bases). Germline CDR1 reads GTSNPN; CDR2 reads SVGIG (reference sequence). The length of the CDR3 is 17 residues. Here the CDR3 DNA reads TGTGCCTGGAAATCCAGGCCAACTTTCTCTGGGGCCAACATCCTGACTTTC. It translates to CAWKSRPTFSGANILTF.

This clonotype was found many times. The rearrangement joins TRBV20-1 to TRBJ2-3; D is unresolved. Deletions cut 5 bases from V and 1 base from J, with 16 bases between. Germline V gives CDR1 DFQATT, CDR2 SNEGSKA (reference sequence). CDR3 size: 15 residues. CDR3 amino acids: CSARPDFPRTDTQYF. The CDR3 DNA follows: TGCAGTGCTCGGCCCGACTTCCCGCGCACAGATACGCAGTATTTT.

This clonotype was counted a few times. The chain couples TRBV6-1 to TRBJ1-2; D may be TRBD1 (5 bases). Trimming shortened V by 5 bases and J by 8 bases, and 18 bases separated the two germline ends. There are 14 residues in the CDR3. The germline V gene encodes CDR1 MNHNS and CDR2 SASEGT. This CDR3 reads CASSLYGTDRGYTF. CDR3 DNA sequence: TGTGCCAGCAGTCTCTATGGGACCGACCGAGGCTACACCTTC.

This clonotype occurred many times. V usage is TRBV2 and J usage is TRBJ2-3, with a weak D call TRBD2 (6 bases). CDR1 SNHLY and CDR2 FYNNEI come from the germline V gene. V lost 5 bases and J lost 4, with 19 bases in between. The CDR3 is 16 amino acids. The DNA for the CDR3 is TGTGCCAGCAGTTCCGGGGGTGCCATTAGGGCAGATACGCAGTATTTT. Amino acids: CASSSGGAIRADTQYF.